One sample yielded the 11 T cell receptor beta chains listed below, sequenced in a study of T cell responses to AZD1222 COVID-19 vaccine. The repertoire was sequenced with immunoSEQ multiplex PCR; TCRdb's copy has only in-frame clones and lacks some. The sample has about 120,000 clones, less than 95% seen once; the top ten hold 5.4%. The sequences come from peripheral blood, collected on day 0 of AZD1222 vaccination. The receptor set was obtained from an adult in good health.

The chain has TRBV7-9 and TRBJ1-6; 7 bases line up with TRBD1. The CDR3 consists of 15 residues. Trimming cost V 8 bases and J 7 bases; bases outside gene matches: 11. Germline V gene data show CDR1 as SEHNR and CDR2 as FQNEAQ (reference sequence). The CDR3, as DNA: TGTGCCAGCCTACCCGGGACAGTTGTAAATTCACCCCTCCACTTT. It yields the protein CASLPGTVVNSPLHF.

This clone was picked up a small number of times. This sequence joins TRBV7-8 and TRBJ2-7; a weak D match, TRBD1 (5 bases). V gave up 1 base and J gave up 1 base, with 8 bases separating them. The CDR3 extends over 14 amino acids. Per germline, CDR1 SGHVS and CDR2 FQNEAQ. CDR3 region: CASSLVDKSYEQYF. CDR3 DNA sequence: TGTGCCAGCAGCTTAGTGGACAAATCCTACGAGCAGTACTTC.

This clone was seen just once. The rearrangement links TRBV7-2 to TRBJ1-2; no definite D call. There are 12 residues in the CDR3. Germline V CDR1 and CDR2: SGHTA, FQGNSA. Between the trimmed V and J ends, which lost 1 base and 7 bases, there was a span of 7 bases. The CDR3 is CASSLDTGGYTF. In nucleotides, the CDR3 is TGTGCCAGCAGCTTAGACACGGGTGGCTACACCTTC.

This CDR3 reads CASSLENSYNSPLHF. The CDR3 nucleotides read TGTGCCAGCAGCTTAGAAAACTCCTATAATTCACCCCTCCACTTT. The rearrangement uses TRBV11-2 and TRBJ1-6, with D uncertain. Looked up from germline, CDR1 is SGHAT and CDR2 is FQNNGV. CDR3 length: 15 residues. Trimming took off 0 bases at V and 0 bases at J, with 3 bases between the two ends.

The rearrangement joins TRBV5-3 to TRBJ2-2; possibly TRBD1 for D (6 bases). TRBV5-3 is classed as an ORF, of uncertain function. Trimming took off 4 bases at V and 0 bases at J, with 13 bases between the two ends. This CDR3 has 16 residues. The CDR3 reads CARSPNRASNTGELFF. CDR3 bases: TGTGCCAGAAGCCCGAACAGGGCATCGAACACCGGGGAGCTGTTTTTT.

The chain combines TRBV3-1 (or the pseudogene TRBV3-2) with TRBJ1-2, with D hard to call. The germline CDR1 and CDR2 sequences are LGHDT and YNNKEL (reference sequence). V dropped 4 bases and J dropped 2 bases, with 8 bases sitting between them. The CDR3 loop spans 13 amino acids. The CDR3 region is CASSLGQNYGYTF. DNA of the CDR3: TGTGCCAGCAGCCTTGGCCAGAACTATGGCTACACCTTC.

The CDR3 is CASSLGHYNEQFF. The CDR3 DNA reads TGTGCCAGCAGTTTAGGGCATTACAATGAGCAGTTCTTC. This rearrangement joins TRBV27 to TRBJ2-1; D unclear. Germline CDR1 and CDR2: MNHEY and SMNVEV (reference sequence). V lost 2 bases, J lost 4 bases, and 6 bases lay in between. The CDR3 is made up of 13 amino acids.

This clone occurred once. The rearrangement links TRBV12-3 or TRBV12-4 to TRBJ1-6; no clear D. This CDR3 has 12 residues. Trimming cost V 3 bases and J 8 bases, with 5 bases left between them. As DNA, the CDR3 is TGTGCCAGCAGTTTGATTGATTCACCCCTCCACTTT. Translating it yields CASSLIDSPLHF.

A few counts support this clone. The CDR3 loop reads CSAPPEGGYTF. CDR3 coding DNA: TGCAGTGCCCCCCCTGAGGGGGGCTACACCTTC. This rearrangement joins TRBV20-1 to TRBJ1-2; D might be TRBD1 (5 bases). This CDR3 is built from 11 residues. The V gene's germline CDR1 is DFQATT and CDR2 SNEGSKA (reference sequence). Trimming took 6 bases from V and 8 from J, leaving 13 bases between them.

The chain carries TRBV5-6 and TRBJ2-1, with D unresolved. Deletions cut 4 bases from V and 3 bases from J, with 8 bases between. Germline V lookup: CDR1 SGHDT, CDR2 YYEEEE. The CDR3 is 13 residues long. The CDR3 DNA follows: TGTGCCAGCAGCCCGGAGAACTACAATGAGCAGTTCTTC. This gives the protein CASSPENYNEQFF.

The chain uses TRBV7-9 and TRBJ1-4; D not certain. Germline V gene lookup returns CDR1 SEHNR and CDR2 FQNEAQ (reference sequence). Trimming stripped 1 base from V and 4 bases from J, with 10 bases between. The CDR3 runs 15 residues. The CDR3 nucleotides are TGTGCCAGCAGCTTAGTTGCCGAGTATAATGAAAAACTGTTTTTT. It translates to CASSLVAEYNEKLFF.